The present T cell receptor (beta chain) was sequenced within a study of CXCR3-negative and CXCR3-positive naive CD8 T cells. The study's findings and limits: Comparably high diversity was seen in both naive subsets, and much lower diversity in memory CD8+ cells. CXCR3-negative and CXCR3-positive naive cells shared comparable TRBV-TRBJ usage, but memory cells did not.

A remark on this clonotype: The target antigen is unknown.

With 250,000 to 350,000 cells each, the CD8+ T cell subsets were individually sorted in triplicate. The CDR3 covers 14 residues. CDR1 is MNHEY, CDR2 SVGEGT, per germline. UMI-tagged TRB cDNA libraries were built via 5' RACE. TCRdb re-called the 5' RACE reads and catalogs CDR3 proteins one per entry, DNA excluded. This listing includes 35,000 to 45,000 distinct CDR3 sequences. This clonotype was sampled from a human donor in good health. Some clones in this sample may be carry-over from other donors' samples. Sequenced sample: naive CXCR3- CD8+ T cells from blood. Sample subset: CD45RO-CCR7+CD27+CD95- naive CD8+ T cells lacking CXCR3 (TNR3-). The chain uses TRBV6-2 or TRBV6-3 and TRBJ2-1; TCRdb's D call of TRBD1 is untestable without DNA. The chain's CDR3 is CASSELNRVDEQFF.